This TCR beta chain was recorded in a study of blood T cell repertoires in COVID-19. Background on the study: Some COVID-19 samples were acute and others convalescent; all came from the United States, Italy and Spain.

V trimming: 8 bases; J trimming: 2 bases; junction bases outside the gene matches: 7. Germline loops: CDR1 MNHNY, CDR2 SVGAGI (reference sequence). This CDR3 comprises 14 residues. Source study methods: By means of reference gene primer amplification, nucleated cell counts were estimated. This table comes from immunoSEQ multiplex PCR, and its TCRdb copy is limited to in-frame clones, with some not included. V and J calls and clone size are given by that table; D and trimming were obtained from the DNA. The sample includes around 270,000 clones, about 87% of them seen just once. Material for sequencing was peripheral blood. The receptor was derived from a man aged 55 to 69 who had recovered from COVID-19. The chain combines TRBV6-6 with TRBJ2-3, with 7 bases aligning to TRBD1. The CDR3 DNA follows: TGTGCCAGCGAGGGACAGAGTTACACAGATACGCAGTATTTT. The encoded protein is CASEGQSYTDTQYF.